This TCR beta chain comes out of a study of T-cell memory formation after mild COVID-19. This clonotype is deemed medium-sized (0.01 to 0.1%). TCRdb re-derived calls from the 5' RACE reads in MiXCR, one entry per CDR3 protein. Among fewer than 50,000 distinct CDR3 sequences listed, less than 15% were seen once. Deletions cut 2 bases from V and 0 bases from J, with 10 bases between. The CDR3 is 15 residues long. Looked up from germline, CDR1 is DFQATT and CDR2 is SNEGSKA (reference sequence). The chain links TRBV20-1 to TRBJ2-2, with D perhaps matching TRBD2 (6 bases). The sample was PBMCs or a T cell subset sorted from them (not recorded which). This TCR came from a man between 18 and 29 years old who had mild COVID-19 (a few samples of this study predate the infection). Cell type and time point are not known. The CDR3 protein is CSARLRGTNTGELFF. The CDR3 DNA follows: TGCAGTGCTAGACTACGGGGGACGAACACCGGGGAGCTGTTTTTT.